This T cell receptor beta chain was sequenced for a study of T cell repertoires in cytomegalovirus infection. Study in general: Well-studied HLA-B-restricted epitopes and recently identified HLA-C-restricted epitopes of CMV were both used in the study. It can be stated that public TCR beta signatures indicated CMV infection as well as a matching HLA type. Whole-study findings and limits: HLA-C-restricted, CMV-specific TCR beta clonotypes were dominant ex vivo.

On this clonotype: The antigen is undetermined.

TCRdb analysed the reads with MiXCR anew, one entry per CDR3 protein. The sample consists of a few hundred thousand distinct CDR3 sequences, about 39% of them appearing once. The CDR3 runs to 14 residues. Deletions cut 8 bases from V and 5 bases from J, with 18 bases between. The sample consisted of cultured PBMCs, taken from culture after CMV antigen stimulation. The chain uses TRBV12-3 or TRBV12-4 and TRBJ1-2, with D possibly being TRBD1 (6 bases). This clonotype was sampled from a human donor in good health (CMV status not recorded). Some clones in this sample may be carry-over from other donors' samples. CDR3 sequence (DNA): TGTGCCAGCCGAAGGGGGGGGCTGAGATATGGCTACACCTTC. This encodes CASRRGGLRYGYTF.